This TCR beta chain stems from a study of blood T cells in healthy people across ages. In this sample, this clonotype turned up a few times. Antigen: not known. Germline V lookup: CDR1 MNHEY, CDR2 SMNVEV (reference sequence). The CDR3 spans 14 residues. V shed 5 bases and J shed 2 bases, with 12 bases lying between them. Study-wide findings and caveats: Estimates drawn from one million T cells were deemed to understate diversity.

A second PCR, run for about 6 to 11 cycles, used a sample-barcoded 5' primer plus a J-beta primer mix. TCRdb recomputed calls from the 5' RACE reads with MiXCR, one row per CDR3 protein. The sample includes hundreds of thousands of distinct CDR3 sequences, 62% of them seen just once. This receptor was obtained from a man aged 25-45 years in good health. This chain connects TRBV27 to TRBJ2-5; weak D call: TRBD2 (5 bases). Sequenced: blood. This chain's CDR3 is CASSPSGLQETQYF. CDR3 coding DNA: TGTGCCAGCAGTCCCTCAGGACTGCAAGAGACCCAGTACTTC.